Listed here are 30 T cell receptor beta chains from one sample, sequenced in a study of CD8 T cells in Susac syndrome (dated by TCRdb to between 2017 and 2020). The library was made by the immunoSEQ multiplex PCR assay. RNA was extracted with the RNeasy kit and 0.5 to 1 ug was reverse transcribed using random hexamers. Through fastp at Q25 and MiXCR, TCRdb rebuilt clones from the public reads, retaining in-frame beta chains. CDR3 protein sequences are deduplicated, and each keeps its most common genes and DNA. The sample table lists 150,000 to 200,000 distinct CDR3 sequences, around 94% of them with a count of one. The top ten clonotypes cover around 0.15% of the sample. The sample taken for sequencing was CD4+ T cells from PBMCs. These receptors were obtained from a human donor in good health.

The genes are TRBV7-2 and TRBJ2-7; 12 positions match TRBD1. J lost 5 bases, V lost 3 bases, and 11 bases had no gene match. Germline V CDR1 and CDR2: SGHTA, FQGNSA. This CDR3 is 17 amino acids long. The CDR3 region is CASSFWGQGTGGDEQYF. The CDR3 DNA follows: TGTGCCAGCAGCTTCTGGGGTCAGGGGACAGGGGGCGACGAGCAGTACTTC.

CDR3 amino acids: CASSQGQGGAFF. The CDR3 coding sequence is TGTGCCAGCAGCCAGGGACAGGGAGGAGCTTTCTTT. J is TRBJ1-1 and V is TRBV5-4; 9 bases are shared with TRBD1. Germline loops: CDR1 SGHNT, CDR2 YYREEE (reference sequence). The CDR3 consists of 12 residues. Unmatched junction bases numbered 5, after V lost 4 bases and J lost 10 bases.

The V gene is TRBV30, the J gene TRBJ1-6; 9 bases align to TRBD1. The CDR3 has 14 residues. Germline lookup yields CDR1 GTSNPN and CDR2 SVGIG (reference sequence). The junction had 6 bases not matched to a gene; V was cut back by 4 bases and J by 8 bases. The CDR3 DNA reads TGTGCCTGGAACCAAGGGACAGGGCATTCACCCCTCCACTTT. This encodes CAWNQGTGHSPLHF.

J is TRBJ1-1 and V is TRBV5-1, with D perhaps matching TRBD1 (5 bases). Germline loops: CDR1 SGHRS, CDR2 YFSETQ. Trimming pared 5 bases from V and 1 base from J, leaving 12 bases between. This CDR3 has 14 residues. CDR3 sequence (DNA): TGCGCCAGCAGGCCGGGACTCTCGAACACTGAAGCTTTCTTT. Its translation: CASRPGLSNTEAFF.

V gene TRBV3-1 combines with J gene TRBJ1-6, with unresolved D. Per the germline V gene, CDR1 is LGHDT and CDR2 is YNNKEL (reference sequence). The CDR3 runs to 16 residues. V was trimmed by 1 base and J by 10 bases, leaving 17 bases between them. The CDR3 loop reads CASSQVPGGNGSPLHF. The DNA of the CDR3 is TGTGCCAGCAGCCAAGTCCCCGGCGGGAATGGGTCACCCCTCCACTTT. Full variable domain (rest looked up from reference TRBV3-1 and TRBJ1-6): DTAVSQTPKYLVTQMGNDKSIKCEQNLGHDTMYWYKQDSKKFLKIMFSYNNKELIINETVPNRFSPKSPDKAHLNLHINSLELGDSAVYFCASSQVPGGNGSPLHFGNGTRLTVT.

Regarding this clonotype: At one boundary the junction diverges from the germline segment, which might be a read error. V is TRBV20-1 and J is TRBJ2-1; 9 bases are shared with TRBD1. Looked up from germline, CDR1 is DFQATT and CDR2 is SNEGSKA (reference sequence). The CDR3 is 15 amino acids. The chain's CDR3 is CSARDPGQGLNEQFF. The CDR3 DNA reads as TGCAGTGCCAGAGACCCGGGACAGGGCTTGAATGAGCAGTTCTTC.

This clonotype was seen only once. CDR3 bases: TGCGCCAGCAGCCAAGGACTAGCGGGGGGCTACCAAGAGACCCAGTACTTC. This translates into CASSQGLAGGYQETQYF. V usage is TRBV4-3 and J usage is TRBJ2-5; 13 nucleotides line up with TRBD2. The CDR3 has 17 residues. CDR1 and CDR2 (germline): LGHNA, YSLEER. The ends lost 1 base at V and 0 bases at J; junction bases unmatched: 2.

This chain uses TRBV7-2 with TRBJ2-7, with a tentative D call TRBD2 (5 bases). Germline V gives CDR1 SGHTA, CDR2 FQGNSA. There are 15 residues in the CDR3. V lost 5 bases, J lost 0 bases, and 14 bases lay in between. The chain's CDR3 is CASSPARGSSYEQYF. Written as DNA, the CDR3 is TGTGCCAGCAGCCCCGCCCGGGGTAGCTCCTACGAGCAGTACTTC.

CDR3 region: CASSQGLGGNEQFF. The DNA of the CDR3 is TGTGCCAGCAGCCAAGGACTAGGAGGGAATGAGCAGTTCTTC. The rearrangement links TRBV4-2 to TRBJ2-1; D is possibly TRBD2 (6 bases). The germline V gene has CDR1 LGHNA and CDR2 YNFKEQ. The CDR3 has 14 amino acids. With 1 base removed from V and 7 bases from J, the gap between germline ends came to 11 bases.

This clonotype has only one observation. The rearrangement uses TRBV4-3 and TRBJ1-2; the match to TRBD1 covers 9 bases. Trimming removed 7 bases from V and 12 bases from J; junction bases left unmatched: 6. In germline, CDR1 is LGHNA, CDR2 YSLEER. The CDR3 extends over 11 amino acids. The CDR3 here is CASTGQGSNTF. The DNA for the CDR3 is TGCGCCAGCACCGGACAGGGGTCCAACACCTTC.

The V call is TRBV20-1, the J call TRBJ2-1, with D maybe TRBD2 (6 bases). V dropped 5 bases and J dropped 6 bases, with 11 bases sitting between them. Germline values: CDR1 DFQATT, CDR2 SNEGSKA (reference sequence). CDR3 length: 12 residues. The CDR3 region has the DNA TGCAGTGCTGGAGGGACTCCCAATGAGCAGTTCTTC. Amino acids: CSAGGTPNEQFF.

CDR3 nucleotide sequence: TGTGCCAGCTCCCAAAGGGGGTCTGGGGCCAACGTCCTGACTTTC. This encodes CASSQRGSGANVLTF. J is TRBJ2-6 and V is TRBV6-2 or TRBV6-3; TRBD1 might be the D (6 bases). Trimming stripped 8 bases from V and 1 base from J, with 12 bases between. There are 15 residues in the CDR3. Germline V gives CDR1 MNHEY, CDR2 SVGEGT.

V gene TRBV25-1 combines with J gene TRBJ1-1, with 8 bases identical to TRBD1. This CDR3 spans 14 amino acids. Germline values: CDR1 MGHDK, CDR2 SYGVNS. V lost 5 bases, J lost 5 bases, and 7 bases stayed unmatched. CDR3 loop: CASSTYRGSTEAFF. The CDR3 DNA sequence: TGTGCCAGCAGTACCTACAGGGGGTCAACTGAAGCTTTCTTT.

V is TRBV30 and J is TRBJ2-7, with 10 bases lining up with TRBD1. CDR3 length equals 13 residues. J gave up 6 bases and V 4 bases, and 6 bases lay outside the gene matches. The germline V gene encodes CDR1 GTSNPN and CDR2 SVGIG (reference sequence). CDR3 nucleotides: TGTGCCTGGACCGGGACAGGGGATGGCGAGCAGTACTTC. Protein product: CAWTGTGDGEQYF.

V gene TRBV3-1 combines with J gene TRBJ1-4; no clear D gene. Germline V CDR1 and CDR2: LGHDT, YNNKEL (reference sequence). This CDR3 is 14 amino acids long. V lost 0 bases and J 5 bases, leaving 7 bases between the germline ends. The CDR3 region is CASSQEGKNEKLFF. CDR3 nucleotides: TGTGCCAGCAGCCAAGAGGGAAAGAATGAAAAACTGTTTTTT.

The J gene is TRBJ1-5, the V gene TRBV12-3 or TRBV12-4, with D uncertain. The ends were cut back, 6 bases at V and 0 bases at J, with 6 bases in the middle. The CDR3 is made up of 13 amino acids. Here the CDR3 reads CASRGDSNQPQHF. CDR3 coding DNA: TGTGCCAGCAGGGGAGATAGCAATCAGCCCCAGCATTTT.

The chain employs TRBV15 and TRBJ1-6; TRBD1 agrees at 7 bases. The V gene's germline CDR1 is LNHNV and CDR2 YYDKDF (reference sequence). V shed 8 bases and J 9 bases; nucleotides not matched to a gene: 7. This CDR3 contains 13 residues. DNA for the CDR3: TGTGCCACCTGGCCAGGGGGTACTTCACCCCTCCACTTT. Amino acid sequence: CATWPGGTSPLHF.

The chain links TRBV18 to TRBJ2-3, with 10 positions matching TRBD2. The germline gives CDR1 KGHSH, CDR2 LQKENI. This CDR3 region has 15 residues. J lost 5 bases, V lost 1 base, and 3 bases had no gene match. This CDR3 reads CASSPLLAGLDTQYF. CDR3 bases: TGTGCCAGCTCACCACTACTAGCGGGGTTAGATACGCAGTATTTT.

V and J are TRBV7-9 and TRBJ1-6, with D perhaps TRBD1 (6 bases). Germline assignment: CDR1 SEHNR and CDR2 FQNEAQ (reference sequence). The length of the CDR3 is 14 residues. V lost 5 bases and J lost 8, with 13 bases in between. The CDR3 DNA reads as TGTGCCAGCAGCGTCCGGGACATATATTCACCCCTCCACTTT. Protein sequence: CASSVRDIYSPLHF.

This clonotype appeared once. The rearrangement uses TRBV2 and TRBJ2-7, with TRBD1 matching over 7 bases. The CDR3 runs to 14 residues. V dropped 8 bases and J dropped 4; count of bases not matched to a gene: 11. From germline, CDR1 is SNHLY and CDR2 FYNNEI. The chain's CDR3 is CASVRGQGSYEQYF. The CDR3 DNA sequence: TGTGCCAGCGTAAGGGGGCAGGGCAGTTACGAGCAGTACTTC.

J is TRBJ2-5 and V is TRBV29-1, with D tentatively TRBD2 (7 bases). Per the germline V gene, CDR1 is SQVTM and CDR2 is ANQGSEA. The ends were cut back, 4 bases at V and 4 bases at J, with 16 bases in the middle. This CDR3 comprises 14 residues. The CDR3 spells CSVAGGQGIETQYF. In DNA form, the CDR3 reads TGCAGCGTTGCGGGGGGCCAGGGGATAGAGACCCAGTACTTC. The full variable domain, with the rest looked up from reference TRBV29-1 and TRBJ2-5, is SAVISQKPSRDICQRGTSLTIQCQVDSQVTMMFWYRQQPGQSLTLIATANQGSEATYESGFVIDKFPISRPNLTFSTLTVSNMSPEDSSIYLCSVAGGQGIETQYFGPGTRLLVL.

The V call is TRBV29-1, the J call TRBJ1-5; TRBD1 might be the D (6 bases). This CDR3 spans 15 amino acids. CDR1 SQVTM and CDR2 ANQGSEA come from the germline V gene. The germline V and J ends were trimmed by 4 bases and 1 base, with 14 bases remaining between them. CDR3: CSVGGAEGSNQPQHF. The CDR3 DNA reads TGCAGCGTTGGGGGGGCAGAGGGGAGCAATCAGCCCCAGCATTTT.

The chain is built from TRBV2 and TRBJ2-3; 12 bases map to TRBD2. The germline CDR1 and CDR2 sequences are SNHLY and FYNNEI. V gave up 4 bases and J gave up 5 bases; unmatched junction bases: 7. The CDR3 sequence is 16 residues long. For the CDR3, the DNA is TGTGCCAGCAGTGGACTAGCGGGGGCCCGCGGAGATACGCAGTATTTT. Translation: CASSGLAGARGDTQYF.

The chain links TRBV6-2 or TRBV6-3 to TRBJ1-1; D is uncertain. V was clipped by 4 bases and J by 4 bases, with 16 bases between them. Germline CDR1 is MNHEY and CDR2 is SVGEGT. This CDR3 is built from 15 residues. The DNA of the CDR3 is TGTGCCAGCAGTTTGTCAGGAGTGGGTGGCACTGAAGCTTTCTTT. Translating it yields CASSLSGVGGTEAFF.

The chain carries TRBV5-1 and TRBJ1-2, with 8 bases matching TRBD1. Germline CDR1 is SGHRS and CDR2 is YFSETQ. CDR3 length: 15 residues. V shed 3 bases and J 4 bases; nucleotides not matched to a gene: 8. CDR3 residues: CASSSGAGTGYGYTF. The CDR3 DNA reads as TGCGCCAGCAGCTCCGGGGCCGGGACAGGCTATGGCTACACCTTC.

The genes are TRBV10-3 and TRBJ2-5; a weak D match, TRBD2 (6 bases). The CDR3 loop spans 15 amino acids. Germline loops: CDR1 ENHRY, CDR2 SYGVKD. Between the trimmed V and J ends, which lost 10 bases and 2 bases, there was a span of 20 bases. The CDR3 DNA reads as TGTGCCACCCGGGATCTCGGACGGGGGCAAGAGACCCAGTACTTC. Translated: CATRDLGRGQETQYF.

This clonotype came up a few times. The chain links TRBV29-1 to TRBJ2-7; D perhaps matches TRBD2 (5 bases). Germline V gene sequence: CDR1 SQVTM, CDR2 ANQGSEA. Trimming cost V 4 bases and J 5 bases, with 12 bases left between them. This CDR3 spans 12 amino acids. Here the CDR3 reads CSVGRAPDEQYF. CDR3 DNA: TGCAGCGTTGGGCGGGCCCCCGACGAGCAGTACTTC.

The V and J genes are TRBV5-6 and TRBJ1-2, with D unclear. The V gene lost 1 base and the J gene lost 6 bases, with 10 bases spanning the gap. The CDR3 spans 13 residues. Germline V CDR1 and CDR2: SGHDT, YYEEEE. The CDR3 sequence: CASSLRGSNGYTF. In DNA form, the CDR3 reads TGTGCCAGCAGCTTGAGAGGATCTAATGGCTACACCTTC.

J is TRBJ2-7 and V is TRBV18; D remains ambiguous. V gave up 4 bases and J gave up 3 bases, with 7 bases separating them. Germline CDR1 and CDR2: KGHSH and LQKENI. The CDR3 covers 12 residues. This CDR3 reads CASSQTDYEQYF. The CDR3 region has the DNA TGTGCCAGCTCACAAACCGACTACGAGCAGTACTTC. Filled out from reference TRBV18 and TRBJ2-7, the complete variable domain reads NAGVMQNPRHLVRRRGQEARLRCSPMKGHSHVYWYRQLPEEGLKFMVYLQKENIIDESGMPKERFSAEFPKEGPSILRIQQVVRGDSAAYFCASSQTDYEQYFGPGTRLTVT.

This sequence joins TRBV18 and TRBJ2-3; TRBD2 matches 11 bases. Germline CDR1 is KGHSH and CDR2 is LQKENI. The V segment lost 3 bases and the J segment 4 bases; nucleotides outside the gene matches: 3. The CDR3 is 15 amino acids. CDR3 region: CASSPGTSGSDTQYF. Here the CDR3 DNA reads TGTGCCAGCTCACCGGGGACTAGCGGTTCAGATACGCAGTATTTT.